Described below is a single T cell receptor beta chain sequence and its context. J gave up 5 bases and V 6 bases, and 8 bases lay outside the gene matches. The CDR3 runs 14 residues. CDR1 and CDR2 (germline): MDHEN, SYDVKM. Assay used: immunoSEQ multiplex PCR; TCRdb lists only in-frame clones, some missing. The sample shows 100,000 or so clones, 90% to 95% of them seen only once. This entry is derived from a study of blood T cell repertoires in COVID-19. Specimen: peripheral blood. This sequence joins TRBV28 and TRBJ1-1; 8 nucleotides match TRBD1. This clonotype was obtained from a human donor with active COVID-19. The donor label of this sample is uncertain. The CDR3 is CASSFTGGRTEAFF. DNA of the CDR3: TGTGCCAGCAGCTTTACAGGGGGAAGGACTGAAGCTTTCTTT.